These 5 T cell receptor beta chains were sequenced from one sample in a study of CD8+CD57+ T cells in acquired aplastic anemia (dated by TCRdb to between 2017 and 2018). Sequenced using an Illumina HiSeq 2000. Genomic DNA was used as template for profiling of TCR beta VDJ combinations and CDR3 sequences. TCRdb took the public reads, trimmed them with fastp at Q25, ran MiXCR for clone calling and kept in-frame beta chains. Every distinct CDR3 protein forms one entry, paired with its most common genes and DNA. The sample records approximately 190,000 distinct CDR3 sequences, around 45% of which are singletons. 9.7% of the sample is taken by the ten largest. The patients picked for sequencing were ones in whom flow cytometry had shown an expansion of CD8+CD57+ cells. Sample: sorted CD4+, CD8+, or CD8+CD57+ T cells (not recorded which) from PBMCs. These receptors all come from a human donor with aplastic anemia.

A few counts support this clonotype. CDR3 DNA sequence: TGCGCCAGCAGACAGGGGGCGCGTGGGCCCCAGCATTTT. Amino acid sequence: CASRQGARGPQHF. The J gene is TRBJ1-5, the V gene TRBV5-1; 9 bases map to TRBD1. The length of the CDR3 is 13 residues. Germline loops: CDR1 SGHRS, CDR2 YFSETQ. Trimming removed 5 bases from V and 9 bases from J; junction bases left unmatched: 6.

The genes are TRBV11-2 and TRBJ1-6; possible D gene TRBD1, 5 bases. Trimming shortened V by 1 base and J by 7 bases, and 8 bases separated the two germline ends. CDR3 size: 14 residues. Germline-derived CDR1 and CDR2 are SGHAT and FQNNGV. CDR3 coding DNA: TGTGCCAGCAGCTTAGGGGACCCGAATTCACCCCTCCACTTT. Amino acid sequence: CASSLGDPNSPLHF.

The chain couples TRBV19 to TRBJ2-7; 7 nucleotides line up with TRBD1. Germline V gene sequence: CDR1 LNHDA, CDR2 SQIVND (reference sequence). CDR3 size: 13 residues. CDR3 residues: CATSWDSSYEQYF. CDR3 bases: TGTGCGACAAGCTGGGACAGCTCCTACGAGCAGTACTTC.

This clonotype was recorded only once. The CDR3 here is CASSEGGKGKLFF. Written as DNA, the CDR3 is TGTGCCAGCAGTGAAGGAGGGAAGGGAAAACTGTTTTTT. The chain employs TRBV25-1 and TRBJ1-4; D is uncertain. The V and J ends lost 2 bases and 10 bases respectively, with 11 bases between them. CDR3 length: 13 residues. The germline V gene encodes CDR1 MGHDK and CDR2 SYGVNS.

The chain is built from TRBV9 and TRBJ1-2; D call uncertain. The CDR3 consists of 13 residues. Germline V gene data show CDR1 as SGDLS and CDR2 as YYNGEE. The ends were cut back, 4 bases at V and 3 bases at J, with 10 bases in the middle. CDR3 nucleotide sequence: TGTGCCAGCAGCCTCGACGTAGACTATGGCTACACCTTC. Translated, it gives CASSLDVDYGYTF.